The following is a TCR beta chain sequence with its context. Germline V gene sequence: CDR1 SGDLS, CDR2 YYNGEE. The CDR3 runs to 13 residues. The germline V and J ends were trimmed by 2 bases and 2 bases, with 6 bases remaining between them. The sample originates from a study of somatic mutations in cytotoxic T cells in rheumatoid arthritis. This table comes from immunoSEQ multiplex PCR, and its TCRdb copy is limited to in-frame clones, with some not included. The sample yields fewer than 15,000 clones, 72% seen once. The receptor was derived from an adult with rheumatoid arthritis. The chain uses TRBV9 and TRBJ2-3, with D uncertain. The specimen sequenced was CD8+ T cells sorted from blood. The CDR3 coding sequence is TGTGCCAGCAGCGTCTACCCCACAGATACGCAGTATTTT. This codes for CASSVYPTDTQYF. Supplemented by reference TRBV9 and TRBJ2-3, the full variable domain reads DSGVTQTPKHLITATGQRVTLRCSPRSGDLSVYWYQQSLDQGLQFLIQYYNGEERAKGNILERFSAQQFPDLHSELNLSSLELGDSALYFCASSVYPTDTQYFGPGTRLTVL.